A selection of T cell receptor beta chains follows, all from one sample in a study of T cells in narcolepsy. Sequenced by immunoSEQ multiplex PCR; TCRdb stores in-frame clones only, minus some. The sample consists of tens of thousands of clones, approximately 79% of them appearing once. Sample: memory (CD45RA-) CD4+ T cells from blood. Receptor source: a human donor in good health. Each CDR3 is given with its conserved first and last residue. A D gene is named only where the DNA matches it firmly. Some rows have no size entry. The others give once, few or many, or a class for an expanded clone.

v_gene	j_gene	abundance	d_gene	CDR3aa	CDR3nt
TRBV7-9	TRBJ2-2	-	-	CASSLAQGGELFF	TGTGCCAGCAGCTTAGCGCAGGGCGGGGAGCTGTTTTTT
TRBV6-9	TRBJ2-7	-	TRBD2	CARAAAGVNEQYF	TGTGCCAGAGCTGCGGCGGGAGTGAACGAGCAGTACTTC
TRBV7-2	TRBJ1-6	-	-	CASSLESGRGSPLHF	TGTGCCAGCAGCTTAGAGTCCGGACGTGGGTCACCCCTCCACTTT
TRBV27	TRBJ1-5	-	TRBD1	CASRKDRGWSNQPQHF	TGTGCCAGCAGGAAGGACAGGGGCTGGAGCAATCAGCCCCAGCATTTT
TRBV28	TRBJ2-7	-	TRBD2	CASSARTSGSYEQYF	TGTGCCAGCAGTGCCAGGACTAGCGGGAGCTACGAGCAGTACTTC
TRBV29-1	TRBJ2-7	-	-	CSVGVSEQYF	TGCAGCGTTGGGGTATCCGAGCAGTACTTC
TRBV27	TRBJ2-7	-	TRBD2	CASSQLAGAYEQYF	TGTGCCAGCAGCCAACTAGCGGGAGCCTACGAGCAGTACTTC
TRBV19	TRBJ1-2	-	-	CASRPYRALYGYTF	TGTGCCAGTAGACCCTACAGGGCCCTCTATGGCTACACCTTC
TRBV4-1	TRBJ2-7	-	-	CASSQGGGGLFYEQYF	TGCGCCAGCAGCCAAGGTGGGGGGGGGCTTTTCTACGAGCAGTACTTC
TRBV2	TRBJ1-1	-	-	CASPRGPGMNTEAFF	TGTGCCAGTCCTAGGGGCCCGGGTATGAACACTGAAGCTTTCTTT
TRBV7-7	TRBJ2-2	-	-	CASSSVQGVTGELFF	TGTGCCAGCAGCAGCGTACAGGGAGTCACCGGGGAGCTGTTTTTT
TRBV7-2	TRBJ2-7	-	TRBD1	CASSSGTGKVQYF	TGTGCCAGCAGCTCCGGGACAGGAAAGGTTCAGTACTTC
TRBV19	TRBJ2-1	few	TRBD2	CASSILTSGHNEQFF	TGTGCCAGTAGTATACTGACTAGCGGACACAATGAGCAGTTCTTC
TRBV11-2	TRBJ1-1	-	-	CASSLVGRNTEAFF	TGTGCCAGCAGCTTAGTGGGCAGGAACACTGAAGCTTTCTTT
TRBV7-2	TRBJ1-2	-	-	CASSLGRVEGYTF	TGTGCCAGCAGCTTAGGCAGGGTAGAGGGCTACACCTTC
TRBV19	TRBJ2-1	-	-	CASSTEQGGGNEQFF	TGTGCCAGTAGTACGGAACAGGGTGGGGGCAATGAGCAGTTCTTC
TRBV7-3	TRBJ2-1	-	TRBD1	CASSLGGGQGFDEQLF	TGTGCCAGCAGCCTAGGAGGGGGACAGGGTTTCGATGAGCAGCTCTTC
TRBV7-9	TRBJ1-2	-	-	CASSGTTYGYTF	TGTGCCAGCAGTGGGACAACCTATGGCTACACCTTC
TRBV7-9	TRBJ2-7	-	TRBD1	CASSGTGYTYEQYF	TGTGCCAGCAGCGGGACAGGATACACCTACGAGCAGTACTTC
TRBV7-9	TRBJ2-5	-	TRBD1	CASSGRGRETQYF	TGTGCCAGTTCTGGTAGGGGGCGGGAGACCCAGTACTTC
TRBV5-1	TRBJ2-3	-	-	CASSLGHTDTQYF	TGCGCCAGCAGCTTGGGTCACACAGATACGCAGTATTTT
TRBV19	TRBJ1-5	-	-	CASSIVGSNQPQHF	TGTGCCAGTAGTATAGTGGGCAGCAATCAGCCCCAGCATTTT
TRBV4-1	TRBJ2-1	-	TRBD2	CASSQLIPGGPREQFF	TGCGCCAGCAGCCAACTGATTCCGGGGGGGCCGAGGGAGCAGTTCTTC
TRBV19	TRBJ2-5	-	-	CASSMASGTQQIGTQYF	TGTGCCAGTAGTATGGCATCTGGGACCCAACAGATTGGGACCCAGTACTTC
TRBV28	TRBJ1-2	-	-	CASRNRGTYGYTF	TGTGCCAGCAGAAATAGGGGTACCTATGGCTACACCTTC
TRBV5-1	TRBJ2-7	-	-	CASSPNLGGYEQYF	TGCGCCAGCAGCCCCAATCTGGGGGGCTACGAGCAGTACTTC
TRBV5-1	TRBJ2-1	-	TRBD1	CASSTKTGDLFNEQFF	TGCGCCAGCAGTACCAAGACAGGGGACCTATTCAATGAGCAGTTCTTC
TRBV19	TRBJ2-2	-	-	CASSLSNTGELFF	TGTGCCAGTAGTTTAAGTAACACCGGGGAGCTGTTTTTT
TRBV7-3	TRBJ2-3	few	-	CASSSPGTDTQYF	TGTGCCAGCAGCTCCCCAGGGACTGATACGCAGTATTTT
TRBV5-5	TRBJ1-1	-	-	CASSLSGRLNTEAFF	TGTGCCAGCAGCTTGAGCGGACGGTTGAACACTGAAGCTTTCTTT
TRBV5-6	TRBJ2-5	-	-	CASSYGMETQYF	TGTGCCAGCAGCTATGGAATGGAGACCCAGTACTTC
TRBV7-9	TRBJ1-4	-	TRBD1	CASSLARGRGTNEKLFF	TGTGCCAGCAGCTTAGCGAGGGGGCGCGGGACTAATGAAAAACTGTTTTTT
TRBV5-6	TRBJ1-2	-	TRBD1	CASSLLGGSYYGYTF	TGTGCCAGCAGCTTGTTAGGGGGCAGCTACTATGGCTACACCTTC
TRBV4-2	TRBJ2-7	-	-	CASSRALQSTYEQYF	TGTGCCAGCAGCCGCGCCCTACAGTCTACCTACGAGCAGTACTTC
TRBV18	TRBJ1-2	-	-	CASSPVGGRVDYGYTF	TGTGCCAGCTCACCAGTTGGCGGTAGGGTGGACTATGGCTACACCTTC
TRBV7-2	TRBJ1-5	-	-	CASSLGRGGQPQHF	TGTGCCAGCAGCTTAGGACGGGGCGGCCAGCCCCAGCATTTT
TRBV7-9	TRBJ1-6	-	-	CASSLREGFSPLHF	TGTGCCAGCAGCTTACGGGAAGGGTTCTCACCCCTCCACTTT
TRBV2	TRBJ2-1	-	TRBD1	CASSTGGSSYNEQFF	TGTGCCAGCAGCACAGGGGGTAGCTCCTACAATGAGCAGTTCTTC
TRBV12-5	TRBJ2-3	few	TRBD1	CASAPGDRGFADTQYF	TGTGCTAGTGCCCCGGGGGACAGGGGATTTGCAGATACGCAGTATTTT
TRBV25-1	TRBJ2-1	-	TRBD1	CASSGTGVNEQFF	TGTGCCAGCAGTGGCACAGGGGTCAATGAGCAGTTCTTC